Following are 18 T cell receptor beta chains from one sample sequenced in a study of blood T cell repertoires in COVID-19. Sequenced by immunoSEQ multiplex PCR; TCRdb stores in-frame clones only, minus some. The sample has fewer than 120,000 clones, around 76% seen once. Source material: peripheral blood. Receptors were obtained from a woman of 80 years or more with acute or convalescent COVID-19.

The rearrangement uses TRBV5-4 and TRBJ1-1, with a possible D match to TRBD1 (5 bases). Looked up from germline, CDR1 is SGHNT and CDR2 is YYREEE (reference sequence). V was trimmed by 2 bases and J by 1 base, leaving 15 bases between them. This CDR3 has 16 residues. CDR3 sequence: CASSFGGIEGNTEAFF. Here the CDR3 DNA reads TGTGCCAGCAGCTTCGGGGGGATCGAGGGGAACACTGAAGCTTTCTTT.

This rearrangement joins TRBV24-1 to TRBJ2-3; D perhaps matches TRBD1 (6 bases). Germline CDR1 is KGHDR and CDR2 is SFDVKD. The V and J ends lost 3 bases and 2 bases respectively, with 14 bases between them. The CDR3 covers 16 residues. For the CDR3, the DNA is TGTGCCACCAGTGATCCAGGGGTCGAACCCACAGATACGCAGTATTTT. Translated: CATSDPGVEPTDTQYF.

The chain has TRBV7-8 and TRBJ1-1; 8 bases are a match to TRBD1. The J segment lost 2 bases and the V segment lost 5 bases, leaving 4 bases of the junction unmatched. This CDR3 has 14 amino acids. The germline V gene encodes CDR1 SGHVS and CDR2 FQNEAQ. CDR3 protein: CASSRGQGNTEAFF. The CDR3 DNA sequence: TGTGCCAGCAGCCGTGGACAGGGCAACACTGAAGCTTTCTTT.

This rearrangement joins TRBV29-1 to TRBJ1-2, with TRBD1 matching over 7 bases. This CDR3 has 11 amino acids. V lost 5 bases, J lost 13 bases, and 10 bases stayed unmatched. Germline assignment: CDR1 SQVTM and CDR2 ANQGSEA. This CDR3 is CSVLEGARVTF. The DNA of the CDR3 is TGCAGCGTTTTAGAGGGGGCGCGGGTCACCTTC.

The V and J genes are TRBV14 and TRBJ1-4; perhaps TRBD1 as D (5 bases). This CDR3 contains 14 residues. The germline V and J ends were trimmed by 4 bases and 8 bases, with 14 bases remaining between them. Germline V gives CDR1 SGHDN, CDR2 FVKESK. Here the CDR3 DNA reads TGTGCCAGCAGCCCAGGCAGGGAAAGCGAAAAACTGTTTTTT. This gives the protein CASSPGRESEKLFF.

The chain is built from TRBV18 and TRBJ2-2, with D unclear. V gave up 6 bases and J gave up 4 bases, with 12 bases separating them. The CDR3 sequence is 14 residues long. Germline assignment: CDR1 KGHSH and CDR2 LQKENI. This CDR3 reads CASSFKLGTGELFF. In nucleotides, the CDR3 is TGTGCCAGCTCGTTCAAGCTTGGCACCGGGGAGCTGTTTTTT.

The rearrangement joins TRBV2 to TRBJ2-3; 9 positions agree with TRBD2. V dropped 3 bases and J dropped 0; count of bases not matched to a gene: 13. This CDR3 has 19 residues. In germline, CDR1 is SNHLY, CDR2 FYNNEI. CDR3 nucleotides: TGTGCCAGCAGTGAGACCCCGCGACTAGCGGCTGGAAGCACAGATACGCAGTATTTT. Translated, it gives CASSETPRLAAGSTDTQYF.

V gene TRBV11-1 combines with J gene TRBJ2-7; the match to TRBD2 covers 14 bases. Germline CDR1 reads SGHAT; CDR2 reads FQDESV (reference sequence). Trimming cost V 2 bases and J 6 bases; bases outside gene matches: 3. This CDR3 has 15 amino acids. CDR3 loop: CASSLRLAGGSEQYF. CDR3 DNA sequence: TGTGCCAGCAGCTTACGACTAGCGGGAGGGTCCGAGCAGTACTTC.

The chain combines TRBV30 with TRBJ1-1; 7 nucleotides align to TRBD1. The ends lost 5 bases at V and 2 bases at J; junction bases unmatched: 5. The CDR3 totals 13 residues. Germline V lookup: CDR1 GTSNPN, CDR2 SVGIG (reference sequence). Here the CDR3 reads CAWAGQRNTEAFF. CDR3 in DNA: TGTGCCTGGGCGGGACAGCGAAACACTGAAGCTTTCTTT.

V usage is TRBV2 and J usage is TRBJ1-1, with D perhaps TRBD1 (6 bases). The CDR3 has 13 residues. Trimming shortened V by 10 bases and J by 0 bases, and 12 bases separated the two germline ends. The germline V gene has CDR1 SNHLY and CDR2 FYNNEI. CDR3 sequence (DNA): TGTGCCACGCGACAGGAAATGAACACTGAAGCTTTCTTT. Translated: CATRQEMNTEAFF.

This chain uses TRBV3-1 (or the pseudogene TRBV3-2) with TRBJ2-3; 13 bases match TRBD2. The V and J ends lost 4 bases and 2 bases, in that order; junction bases with no gene match: 6. The CDR3 is 17 residues long. Germline V CDR1 and CDR2: LGHDT, YNNKEL (reference sequence). DNA for the CDR3: TGTGCCAGCAGCCGGACCGGGACTAGCGGGAACACAGATACGCAGTATTTT. Translating gives CASSRTGTSGNTDTQYF.

The V gene is TRBV9, the J gene TRBJ2-1; tentatively, D is TRBD2 (6 bases). From germline, CDR1 is SGDLS and CDR2 YYNGEE. The CDR3 is 16 amino acids. Trimming removed 2 bases from V and 0 bases from J, with 12 bases in between. CDR3 amino acids: CASSVGAGSSYNEQFF. Here the CDR3 DNA reads TGTGCCAGCAGCGTCGGCGCGGGGTCCTCCTACAATGAGCAGTTCTTC.

The V gene is TRBV3-1 (or the pseudogene TRBV3-2), the J gene TRBJ2-3, with 9 bases aligning to TRBD1. The CDR3 has 17 amino acids. Per germline, CDR1 LGHDT and CDR2 YNNKEL (reference sequence). Trimming removed 4 bases from V and 6 bases from J; junction bases left unmatched: 14. CDR3: CASSPTTPGQGADTQYF. The CDR3 DNA reads as TGTGCCAGCAGCCCGACTACACCGGGACAGGGCGCCGATACGCAGTATTTT.

This clone showed up just a few times. The rearrangement links TRBV19 to TRBJ1-2; D unclear. V was clipped by 3 bases and J by 7 bases, with 9 bases between them. From germline, CDR1 is LNHDA and CDR2 SQIVND (reference sequence). The CDR3 spans 12 residues. For the CDR3, the DNA is TGTGCCAGTAGTATGTGGGGAGGTGGCTACACCTTC. Translated: CASSMWGGGYTF.

This clone was recorded a few times. This chain connects TRBV28 to TRBJ2-5, with 8 bases fitting TRBD1. The junction had 9 bases not matched to a gene; V was cut back by 4 bases and J by 2 bases. The germline gives CDR1 MDHEN, CDR2 SYDVKM. The CDR3 length is 16 residues. The CDR3 loop reads CASSSSDRGIQETQYF. The CDR3 DNA sequence: TGTGCCAGCAGTTCCAGCGACAGGGGCATACAAGAGACCCAGTACTTC.

This chain joins TRBV9 and TRBJ2-3, with D maybe TRBD2 (5 bases). The V gene's germline CDR1 is SGDLS and CDR2 YYNGEE. Trimming took off 0 bases at V and 1 base at J, with 9 bases between the two ends. This CDR3 has 15 residues. This CDR3 reads CASSVEFGGTDTQYF. CDR3 DNA sequence: TGTGCCAGCAGCGTAGAGTTCGGGGGCACAGATACGCAGTATTTT.

This chain joins TRBV19 and TRBJ1-6; D gene unclear. V was pared by 6 bases and J by 0 bases, with 12 bases between. The length of the CDR3 is 16 residues. Germline V gene sequence: CDR1 LNHDA, CDR2 SQIVND (reference sequence). This CDR3 is CASRGQAYSYNSPLHF. The CDR3 nucleotides read TGTGCCAGTAGAGGTCAGGCTTACTCCTATAATTCACCCCTCCACTTT.

This clone appeared once. This chain joins TRBV4-3 and TRBJ2-7; perhaps TRBD1 as D (6 bases). The CDR3 is 14 residues long. From germline, CDR1 is LGHNA and CDR2 YSLEER. V lost 0 bases, J lost 2 bases, and 8 bases lay in between. CDR3 sequence reads: CASSQEQGPYEQYF. The CDR3 nucleotides are TGCGCCAGCAGCCAAGAACAGGGCCCCTACGAGCAGTACTTC.